Following are 14 T cell receptor beta chains from one sample sequenced in a study of CD8+ T cells in alopecia areata. RNA was extracted and reverse transcribed into cDNA as the sequencing template. The assay was immunoSEQ multiplex PCR, and TCRdb's table has in-frame clones only and misses some. The sample holds approximately 140,000 clones; around 47% are singletons and the top ten take 6.5% to 7.5%. Sample: CD4+ T cells sorted from blood. These receptors all come from a human donor with alopecia areata.

This clone was found a few times. The chain combines TRBV5-1 with TRBJ1-2; possibly TRBD1 for D (5 bases). Trimming pared 4 bases from V and 4 bases from J, leaving 11 bases between. Germline assignment: CDR1 SGHRS and CDR2 YFSETQ. The CDR3 sequence is 13 residues long. The CDR3 is CASSAPDSYGYTF. DNA for the CDR3: TGCGCCAGCAGCGCCCCCGACAGCTATGGCTACACCTTC.

The chain uses TRBV29-1 and TRBJ2-5, with D perhaps TRBD1 or TRBD2 (5 bases each). This CDR3 contains 12 residues. V lost 0 bases, J lost 8 bases, and 10 bases lay in between. Germline V gene data show CDR1 as SQVTM and CDR2 as ANQGSEA. As DNA, the CDR3 is TGCAGCGTTGAAGAGGGGGTGGATACCCAGTACTTC. It is translated as CSVEEGVDTQYF. The complete variable domain, with remaining parts taken from reference TRBV29-1 and TRBJ2-5, reads SAVISQKPSRDICQRGTSLTIQCQVDSQVTMMFWYRQQPGQSLTLIATANQGSEATYESGFVIDKFPISRPNLTFSTLTVSNMSPEDSSIYLCSVEEGVDTQYFGPGTRLLVL.

The chain links TRBV5-1 to TRBJ1-5; tentative D call: TRBD1 (6 bases). Germline V gene data show CDR1 as SGHRS and CDR2 as YFSETQ. V was pared by 0 bases and J by 5 bases, with 9 bases between. The CDR3 has 14 amino acids. Written as DNA, the CDR3 is TGCGCCAGCAGCTTGGACAGGGACGATCAGCCCCAGCATTTT. Protein sequence: CASSLDRDDQPQHF.

The chain joins TRBV29-1 to TRBJ1-1; no reliable D call. This CDR3 has 12 residues. V was shortened by 4 bases and J by 10 bases, with 16 bases between the two germline ends. From germline, CDR1 is SQVTM and CDR2 ANQGSEA. The CDR3 region is CSVGSGVAGAFF. DNA of the CDR3: TGCAGCGTTGGATCGGGAGTTGCTGGAGCTTTCTTT.

The chain is built from TRBV5-1 and TRBJ2-1; D not certain. V shed 0 bases and J shed 6 bases, with 19 bases lying between them. The germline gives CDR1 SGHRS, CDR2 YFSETQ. The CDR3 has 17 residues. The chain's CDR3 is CASSLVGSQILGNEQFF. The DNA of the CDR3 is TGCGCCAGCAGCTTGGTAGGTAGCCAGATTCTTGGCAATGAGCAGTTCTTC.

The rearrangement links TRBV9 to TRBJ2-1; TRBD2 matches at 7 bases. This CDR3 is built from 15 residues. V dropped 1 base and J dropped 8; count of bases not matched to a gene: 9. Germline V lookup: CDR1 SGDLS, CDR2 YYNGEE. The CDR3 region has the DNA TGTGCCAGCAGCGTACTAGCGGAAGGAGGCGATGAGCAGTTCTTC. Protein sequence: CASSVLAEGGDEQFF.

This rearrangement joins TRBV7-6 to TRBJ1-5; possible D gene TRBD1, 5 bases. V dropped 6 bases and J dropped 0 bases, with 9 bases sitting between them. The CDR3 runs to 14 residues. The V gene's germline CDR1 is SGHVS and CDR2 FNYEAQ. CDR3 residues: CASSSDSSNQPQHF. The CDR3 region has the DNA TGTGCCAGCAGTTCCGACAGTAGCAATCAGCCCCAGCATTTT.

This clone was recorded only once. This chain uses TRBV6-1 with TRBJ1-4; D gene uncertain. V was trimmed by 5 bases and J by 3 bases, leaving 13 bases between them. This CDR3 has 15 amino acids. The germline V gene encodes CDR1 MNHNS and CDR2 SASEGT. The CDR3 sequence: CASSPRAAPNEKLFF. CDR3 bases: TGTGCCAGCAGTCCACGGGCAGCCCCTAATGAAAAACTGTTTTTT.

In its sample, this clone was seen a few times. The J gene is TRBJ2-5, the V gene TRBV28; D possibly uses TRBD1 or TRBD2 (5 bases each). This CDR3 has 15 residues. The germline V and J ends were trimmed by 3 bases and 5 bases, with 16 bases remaining between them. The germline V gene has CDR1 MDHEN and CDR2 SYDVKM. CDR3 DNA sequence: TGTGCCAGCAGTTTTTCGGGGACGGGCAGGGAGACCCAGTACTTC. Amino acids: CASSFSGTGRETQYF.

This sequence joins TRBV29-1 and TRBJ1-2; TRBD1 matches 7 bases. Germline loops: CDR1 SQVTM, CDR2 ANQGSEA. V was clipped by 7 bases and J by 2 bases; unmatched bases: 4. The CDR3 runs to 12 residues. CDR3 sequence reads: CSAPQGNYGYTF. The CDR3 DNA follows: TGCAGCGCTCCACAGGGGAACTATGGCTACACCTTC.

This chain connects TRBV7-8 to TRBJ2-2, with D unclear. The germline V gene has CDR1 SGHVS and CDR2 FQNEAQ. V dropped 1 base and J dropped 6 bases, with 3 bases sitting between them. The CDR3 is made up of 12 amino acids. CDR3 amino acids: CASSLGAGELFF. The CDR3 bases are TGTGCCAGCAGCTTAGGGGCCGGGGAGCTGTTTTTT.

The chain employs TRBV7-9 and TRBJ2-3; D perhaps matches TRBD2 (6 bases). Germline V gene data show CDR1 as SEHNR and CDR2 as FQNEAQ (reference sequence). V was trimmed by 6 bases and J by 4 bases, leaving 20 bases between them. This CDR3 contains 16 residues. The CDR3 reads CASSHRSGVIPDTQYF. The CDR3 bases are TGTGCCAGCAGTCACAGATCGGGGGTTATCCCAGATACGCAGTATTTT.

The chain couples TRBV5-1 to TRBJ1-1; TRBD1 matches 8 bases. V trimming: 0 bases; J trimming: 2 bases; junction bases outside the gene matches: 15. The CDR3 runs to 19 residues. CDR1 is SGHRS and CDR2 is YFSETQ in the germline V gene. The CDR3 bases are TGCGCCAGCAGCTTGGCCGGACAGGGTCTAAGTGGAGTCAACACTGAAGCTTTCTTT. Translation: CASSLAGQGLSGVNTEAFF.

This chain links TRBV6-1 with TRBJ1-5, with D possibly TRBD1 on 5 matching bases. With 3 bases removed from V and 2 bases from J, the gap between germline ends came to 5 bases. Germline CDR1 reads MNHNS; CDR2 reads SASEGT. This CDR3 comprises 13 residues. DNA of the CDR3: TGTGCCAGCAGTGACAGGGGCAATCAGCCCCAGCATTTT. Amino acid sequence: CASSDRGNQPQHF.